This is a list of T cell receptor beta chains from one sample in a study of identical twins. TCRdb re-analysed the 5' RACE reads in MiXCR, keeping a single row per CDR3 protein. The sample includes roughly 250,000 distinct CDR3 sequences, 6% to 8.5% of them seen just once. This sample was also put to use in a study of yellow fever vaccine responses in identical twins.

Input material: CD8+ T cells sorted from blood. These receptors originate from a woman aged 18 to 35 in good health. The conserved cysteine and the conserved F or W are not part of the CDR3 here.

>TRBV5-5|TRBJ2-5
ASSLRASGRNRETQY
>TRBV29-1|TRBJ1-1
SVDQRDTEAF
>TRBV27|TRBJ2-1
ASSQLTSGGAQVNEQF
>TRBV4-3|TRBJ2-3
ASSHWGTSGKLPRSSSTDTQY
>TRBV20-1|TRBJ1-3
SARDPHRVSGNTIY
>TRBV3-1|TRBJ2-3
ASSQLQGYISTDTQY
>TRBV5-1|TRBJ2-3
ASSLLTSGRTDTQY
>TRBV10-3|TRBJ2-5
AISESEWETQY
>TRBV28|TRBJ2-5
ASSPRSSRGTQY
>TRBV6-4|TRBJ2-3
ASSDAASGGDLDTQY
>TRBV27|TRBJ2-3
ASSLSGREVDTQY
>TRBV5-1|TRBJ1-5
ASSLGKGGYSNQPQH
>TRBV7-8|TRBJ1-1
ASSLAGESTEAF
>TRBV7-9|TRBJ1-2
ASSALGSQVLYGYT
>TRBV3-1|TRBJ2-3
ASSQMSGSTTDTQY
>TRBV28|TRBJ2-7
ASSFQLAGPDEQY
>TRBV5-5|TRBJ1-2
ASSERTGGDNYGYT
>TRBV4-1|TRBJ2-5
ASSQARLLYQETQY
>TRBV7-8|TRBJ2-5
ASSRRETQY
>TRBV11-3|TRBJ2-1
ASSKVADYNEQF
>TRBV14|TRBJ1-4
ASSQAVWEKLF
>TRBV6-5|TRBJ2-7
ASSYGAGVYEQY
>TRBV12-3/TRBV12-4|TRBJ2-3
ASSSFGAGDTQY
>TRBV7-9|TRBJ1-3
ASSAPGNGNTIY
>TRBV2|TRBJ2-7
ASSGDYEQY
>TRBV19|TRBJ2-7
ASSMDRELAEQY
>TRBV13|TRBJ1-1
ASSPPGQGDTEAF
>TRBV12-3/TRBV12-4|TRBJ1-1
ASSLFSASEAF
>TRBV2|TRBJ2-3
ASTTKTDTQY
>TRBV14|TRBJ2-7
ASSPKWGLADTPYGEQY
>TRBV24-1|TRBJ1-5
ATSDLGQPQH
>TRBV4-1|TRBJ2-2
ASSQDSTGELF
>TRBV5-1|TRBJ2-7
ASSFDRVEEQY
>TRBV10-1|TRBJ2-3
ASTTGGLDTQY
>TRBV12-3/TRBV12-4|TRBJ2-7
ASSLSLAGGPYEQY
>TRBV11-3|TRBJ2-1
ASSLVGLAGRRANEQF
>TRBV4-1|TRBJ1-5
ASSQEGMGNQPQH
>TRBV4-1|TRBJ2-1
ASSQARVRDRMLF
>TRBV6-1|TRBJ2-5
ASGLAGVQETQY
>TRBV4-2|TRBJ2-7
ASSQEGSGSYEQY